The next 8 T cell receptor beta chains were all read from a single sample in a study of shared clonotypes between healthy human individuals. Profiled with immunoSEQ multiplex PCR; TCRdb holds only in-frame clones, not every one. The sample lists roughly 2.2 million clones; roughly 90% were seen once. Sequences were obtained from naive CD4+ T cells from PBMCs. The sample's subset: CD45RA+ positively selected. These receptors were collected from a man aged 18 to 29 in good health. Some clones in this sample may be carry-over from other donors' samples.

This chain joins TRBV6-1 and TRBJ2-1; 13 nucleotides agree with TRBD2. CDR1 is MNHNS, CDR2 SASEGT, per germline. The CDR3 is made up of 14 amino acids. V shed 6 bases, J shed 9 bases, and the junction held 5 bases outside the gene matches. The CDR3 protein is CASRLAGGPPEQFF. As DNA, the CDR3 is TGTGCCAGCAGACTAGCGGGAGGGCCCCCTGAGCAGTTCTTC.

This chain uses TRBV18 with TRBJ2-7, with a weak D call TRBD2 (5 bases). Trimming removed 2 bases at V and 6 bases at J, with 14 bases between. The CDR3 runs 14 residues. Germline assignment: CDR1 KGHSH and CDR2 LQKENI. The CDR3 spells CASSPTGMSREQYF. The DNA for the CDR3 is TGTGCCAGCTCACCAACGGGGATGTCACGCGAGCAGTACTTC.

The J gene is TRBJ2-3, the V gene TRBV28; maybe TRBD2 (6 bases). V lost 8 bases, J lost 4 bases, and 19 bases lay in between. The CDR3 length is 15 residues. The germline V gene has CDR1 MDHEN and CDR2 SYDVKM. The CDR3 sequence: CASLSRRGQADTQYF. Here the CDR3 DNA reads TGTGCCAGCCTATCGCGGAGGGGTCAGGCAGATACGCAGTATTTT.

CDR3 loop: CASSGEGNQPQHF. CDR3 coding DNA: TGTGCCAGCAGCGGGGAAGGCAATCAGCCCCAGCATTTT. The chain is built from TRBV7-2 and TRBJ1-5; D unresolved. This CDR3 has 13 residues. V was shortened by 5 bases and J by 2 bases, with 7 bases between the two germline ends. Germline V gene data show CDR1 as SGHTA and CDR2 as FQGNSA.

This clone came up once. The chain recombines TRBV5-1 with TRBJ1-3; no definite D call. Trimming pared 4 bases from V and 2 bases from J, leaving 13 bases between. The CDR3 covers 15 residues. Germline lookup yields CDR1 SGHRS and CDR2 YFSETQ. The CDR3 loop is CASSEGSRAGNTIYF. Here the CDR3 DNA reads TGCGCCAGCAGCGAGGGTTCCCGGGCTGGAAACACCATATATTTT.

The CDR3 DNA reads TGCGCCAGCAGCCAAGTGTTCAGAAAAGAGACCCAGTACTTC. It encodes CASSQVFRKETQYF. The chain combines TRBV4-1 with TRBJ2-5; no firm D call. This CDR3 region has 14 residues. Trimming took off 1 base at V and 3 bases at J, with 9 bases between the two ends. Germline CDR1 MGHRA, CDR2 YSYEKL.

As to this clone: The identical CDR3 is also encoded by other nucleotide sequences in the sample. The chain has TRBV5-1 and TRBJ2-3, with D uncertain. The CDR3 consists of 14 residues. V was shortened by 0 bases and J by 0 bases, with 5 bases between the two germline ends. The V gene's germline CDR1 is SGHRS and CDR2 YFSETQ. The CDR3 region is CASSLGSSTDTQYF. In nucleotides, the CDR3 is TGCGCCAGCAGCTTGGGGAGTAGCACAGATACGCAGTATTTT.

The chain links TRBV5-1 to TRBJ1-4; maybe TRBD1 (6 bases). This CDR3 has 16 amino acids. The ends were cut back, 4 bases at V and 6 bases at J, with 19 bases in the middle. Germline CDR1 SGHRS, CDR2 YFSETQ. In DNA form, the CDR3 reads TGCGCCAGCAGCCCCGGTAGCGGGTACAGGGATGAAAAACTGTTTTTT. Its translation: CASSPGSGYRDEKLFF.